Reported below is one T cell receptor (beta chain). Its matching antigen is unknown. This sample was included in a study of cytomegalovirus exposure and HLA in healthy donors. The germline V gene encodes CDR1 LGHNA and CDR2 YNFKEQ. V shed 1 base, J shed 5 bases, and the junction held 11 bases outside the gene matches. The CDR3 runs to 16 residues. Study-level findings and limits: V- and J-gene trimming in TCR beta was tied to a missense DCLRE1C variant by an analysis performed later.

13 Jbeta primers and 60 Vbeta primers were used for the PCR. Data came from immunoSEQ multiplex PCR; TCRdb stores just in-frame clones and leaves some out. Found here are 200,000 or so clones, under 90% of them singletons; the top ten hold roughly 0.098%. This clonotype originated in a boy between 2 and 10 years old in good health and CMV-seronegative. The sample taken for sequencing was PBMCs. This chain uses TRBV4-2 with TRBJ2-7, with TRBD1 identical over 7 bases. In DNA form, the CDR3 reads TGTGCCAGCAGCCAAGCTCAGACAGGGTATGTGGACGAGCAGTACTTC. Its protein product is CASSQAQTGYVDEQYF.